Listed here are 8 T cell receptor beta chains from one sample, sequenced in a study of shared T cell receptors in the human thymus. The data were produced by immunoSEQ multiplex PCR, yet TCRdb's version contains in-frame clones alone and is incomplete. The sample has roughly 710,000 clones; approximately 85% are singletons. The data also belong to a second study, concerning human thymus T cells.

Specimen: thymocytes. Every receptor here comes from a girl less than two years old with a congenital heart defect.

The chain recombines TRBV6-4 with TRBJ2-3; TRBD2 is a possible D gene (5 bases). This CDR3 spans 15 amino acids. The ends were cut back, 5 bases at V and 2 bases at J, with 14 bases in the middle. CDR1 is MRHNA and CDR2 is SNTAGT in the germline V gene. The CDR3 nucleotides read TGTGCCAGCAGTATTACTAGTGATTTCACAGATACGCAGTATTTT. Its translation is CASSITSDFTDTQYF.

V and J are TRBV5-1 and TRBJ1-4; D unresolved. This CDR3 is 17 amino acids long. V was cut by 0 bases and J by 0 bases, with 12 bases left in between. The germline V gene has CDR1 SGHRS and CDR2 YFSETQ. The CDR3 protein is CASSLGGGPATNEKLFF. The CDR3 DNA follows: TGCGCCAGCAGCTTGGGCGGAGGACCGGCAACTAATGAAAAACTGTTTTTT.

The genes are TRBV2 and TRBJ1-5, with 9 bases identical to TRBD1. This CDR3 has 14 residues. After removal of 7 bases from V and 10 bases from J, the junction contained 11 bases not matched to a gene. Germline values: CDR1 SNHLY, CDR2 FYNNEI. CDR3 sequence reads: CASTTGTGYYPQHF. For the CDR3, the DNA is TGTGCCAGCACCACCGGGACAGGGTACTACCCCCAGCATTTT.

CDR3 in amino acids: CASSGQGGTDTQYF. The CDR3 DNA is TGTGCCAGCAGTGGACAGGGAGGCACAGATACGCAGTATTTT. The chain joins TRBV6-1 to TRBJ2-3, with 7 bases that match TRBD1. CDR1 is MNHNS, CDR2 SASEGT, per germline. V lost 4 bases and J lost 1; bases outside the gene matches: 2. CDR3 length: 14 residues.

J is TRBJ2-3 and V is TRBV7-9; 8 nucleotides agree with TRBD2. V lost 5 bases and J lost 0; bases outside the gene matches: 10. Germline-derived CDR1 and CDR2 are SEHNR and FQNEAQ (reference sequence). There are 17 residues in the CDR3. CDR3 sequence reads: CASSHLRGGWSTDTQYF. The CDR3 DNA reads TGTGCCAGCAGCCATTTACGGGGGGGTTGGAGCACAGATACGCAGTATTTT.

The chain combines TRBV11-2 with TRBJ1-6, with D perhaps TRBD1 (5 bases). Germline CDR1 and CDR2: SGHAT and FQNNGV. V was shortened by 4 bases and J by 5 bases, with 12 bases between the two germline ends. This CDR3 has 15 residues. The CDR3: CASSCRGVDNSPLHF. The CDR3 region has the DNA TGTGCCAGCAGCTGCCGGGGGGTAGATAATTCACCCCTCCACTTT.

The CDR3 nucleotides read TGTGCCAGCAGTTGGACAGGTGGGGTTTTAAACACTGAAGCTTTCTTT. It encodes CASSWTGGVLNTEAFF. This chain connects TRBV27 to TRBJ1-1, with 7 bases identical to TRBD1. V shed 4 bases, J shed 2 bases, and the junction held 10 bases outside the gene matches. The germline V gene encodes CDR1 MNHEY and CDR2 SMNVEV (reference sequence). CDR3 length: 16 residues.

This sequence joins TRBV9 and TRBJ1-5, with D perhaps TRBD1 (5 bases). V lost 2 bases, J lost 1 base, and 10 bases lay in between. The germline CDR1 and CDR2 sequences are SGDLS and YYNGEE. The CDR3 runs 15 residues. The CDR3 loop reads CASSVGKGSNQPQHF. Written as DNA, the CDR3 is TGTGCCAGCAGCGTGGGTAAGGGGAGCAATCAGCCCCAGCATTTT.